The rows below give T cell receptor beta chains drawn from one sample of a study of shared T cell receptors in the human thymus. Using immunoSEQ multiplex PCR, the repertoire was profiled, and TCRdb retains in-frame clones only, with some absent. The data show just under 550,000 clones, 75% to 80% seen once. These same data were also listed under a study on human thymus T cells.

Sequencing was performed on thymocytes. The receptors were sampled from a boy under three years old with a congenital heart defect. CDR3s include the opening cysteine and the closing phenylalanine or tryptophan. D genes are given only for firm matches. Expanded clones are given a class, and other clones once, few, many or no size at all.

v_gene,j_gene,d_gene,abundance,CDR3aa,CDR3nt
TRBV6-4,TRBJ2-5,NA,NA,CASSDRGGTQYF,TGTGCCAGCAGTGACCGAGGGGGGACCCAGTACTTC
TRBV2,TRBJ1-2,NA,NA,CASKPNPGPYGYTF,TGTGCCAGCAAACCCAACCCAGGGCCTTATGGCTACACCTTC
TRBV29-1,TRBJ1-5,NA,NA,CSVLLEGNQPQHF,TGCAGCGTCCTACTCGAGGGCAATCAGCCCCAGCATTTT
TRBV4-2,TRBJ1-5,NA,NA,CASSQDRDTGNQPQHF,TGTGCCAGCAGCCAGGATCGGGACACAGGCAATCAGCCCCAGCATTTT
TRBV4-2,TRBJ2-7,TRBD2,few,CASSPRTSGRGTPYEQYF,TGTGCCAGCAGCCCTCGGACTAGCGGGAGAGGGACTCCCTACGAGCAGTACTTC
TRBV27,TRBJ1-1,TRBD1,NA,CASSPGTGNTEAFF,TGTGCCAGCAGTCCCGGGACAGGGAACACTGAAGCTTTCTTT
TRBV5-6,TRBJ1-4,NA,NA,CASSLAKGSSDEKLFF,TGTGCCAGCAGCTTAGCGAAAGGGAGTAGTGATGAAAAACTGTTTTTT
TRBV4-2,TRBJ2-1,NA,NA,CASSQPQQVFSYNEQFF,TGTGCCAGCAGCCAACCCCAACAGGTTTTCTCCTACAATGAGCAGTTCTTC
TRBV27,TRBJ2-7,NA,NA,CASSLHARGPTYEQYF,TGTGCCAGCAGTTTACACGCCAGGGGACCCACCTACGAGCAGTACTTC
TRBV9,TRBJ2-1,TRBD2,NA,CASNENRDYYNEQFF,TGTGCCAGCAACGAGAACCGGGACTACTACAATGAGCAGTTCTTC
TRBV7-9,TRBJ1-5,TRBD1,NA,CASSQTGIGQPQHF,TGTGCCAGCAGCCAGACAGGGATCGGTCAGCCCCAGCATTTT
TRBV5-6,TRBJ1-2,NA,once,CASSLAPPGKNGYTF,TGTGCCAGCAGCTTGGCCCCCCCCGGGAAGAATGGCTACACCTTC
TRBV6-5,TRBJ2-1,NA,NA,CASSYSISRYEQFF,TGTGCCAGCAGTTACTCGATTTCCAGATATGAGCAGTTCTTC
TRBV7-2,TRBJ2-7,NA,NA,CASSLAVQVGNEQYF,TGTGCCAGCAGCTTAGCGGTACAGGTGGGCAACGAGCAGTACTTC
TRBV18,TRBJ1-2,NA,NA,CASSQTPGQVEVNTF,TGTGCCAGCTCACAAACCCCGGGACAAGTGGAGGTTAACACCTTC
TRBV7-9,TRBJ1-5,TRBD1,NA,CASSPPGDRDQPQHF,TGTGCCAGCAGCCCGCCTGGGGACAGAGATCAGCCCCAGCATTTT
TRBV2,TRBJ1-6,TRBD1,NA,CASSRTGHSPLHF,TGTGCCAGCAGCCGGACAGGGCATTCACCCCTCCACTTT
TRBV4-1,TRBJ2-7,NA,few,CASSQEARLGATHEQYF,TGCGCCAGCAGCCAAGAAGCCCGCCTAGGAGCGACCCACGAGCAGTACTTC
TRBV9,TRBJ2-1,NA,NA,CASSPRRNEQFF,TGTGCCAGCAGCCCCCGGAGGAATGAGCAGTTCTTC
TRBV9,TRBJ1-2,NA,NA,CASSVGSGGYTF,TGTGCCAGCAGCGTCGGCAGCGGTGGCTACACCTTC
TRBV7-9,TRBJ2-7,NA,NA,CASSSRPEDEQYF,TGTGCCAGCAGCTCCCGGCCCGAGGACGAGCAGTACTTC
TRBV4-3,TRBJ2-3,TRBD2,NA,CASSQVRVGTSGRASYTQYF,TGCGCCAGCAGCCAAGTTCGTGTGGGGACTAGCGGGAGGGCCTCATATACGCAGTATTTT
TRBV7-2,TRBJ2-7,NA,NA,CASSPGAYLEPGLTYEQYF,TGTGCCAGCAGCCCTGGGGCTTACCTTGAACCGGGACTTACTTACGAGCAGTACTTC
TRBV19,TRBJ1-3,NA,NA,CASSCGAGCTQNTIYF,TGTGCCAGTAGTTGCGGGGCGGGTTGTACTCAAAACACCATATATTTT
TRBV10-3,TRBJ2-1,NA,few,CAISENMRDGEQFF,TGTGCCATCAGTGAGAACATGCGGGATGGTGAGCAGTTCTTC
TRBV6-5,TRBJ2-7,TRBD1,NA,CASSYWYEPGGYEQYF,TGTGCCAGCAGTTACTGGTACGAGCCAGGGGGCTACGAGCAGTACTTC
TRBV4-1,TRBJ2-7,NA,NA,CASSQESREAPSEQYF,TGCGCCAGCAGCCAAGAATCCCGAGAGGCACCTTCCGAGCAGTACTTC
TRBV7-8,TRBJ2-1,NA,NA,CASSLGPLSIF,TGTGCCAGCAGCTTAGGCCCCCTAAGCATCTTC
TRBV6-5,TRBJ2-5,NA,NA,CASSYGPSQTQYF,TGTGCCAGCAGTTACGGGCCGTCCCAGACCCAGTACTTC
TRBV6-1,TRBJ2-6,NA,NA,CASSDGVSGANVLTF,TGTGCCAGCAGTGACGGAGTATCCGGGGCCAACGTCCTGACTTTC
TRBV15,TRBJ1-2,NA,NA,CATSRLANYGYTF,TGTGCCACCAGCAGGCTGGCCAACTATGGCTACACCTTC
TRBV23-1,TRBJ1-2,NA,NA,CASSHSVYGYTF,TGCGCCAGCAGTCACTCCGTCTATGGCTACACCTTC
TRBV18,TRBJ1-4,NA,NA,CASSPGTELFF,TGTGCCAGCTCACCCGGAACAGAGCTGTTTTTT
TRBV12-5,TRBJ2-1,NA,NA,CASGSGQVYNEQFF,TGTGCTAGTGGTTCGGGACAAGTCTACAATGAGCAGTTCTTC
TRBV5-6,TRBJ2-2,NA,NA,CASSLRREGHTGELFF,TGTGCCAGCAGCTTGCGCAGGGAAGGGCACACCGGGGAGCTGTTTTTT
TRBV7-6,TRBJ2-3,TRBD2,NA,CASSLTSEREVKWDTDTQYF,TGTGCCAGCAGCCTGACCTCGGAGCGGGAGGTGAAGTGGGACACAGATACGCAGTATTTT
TRBV11-3,TRBJ1-1,NA,NA,CASSRGNTEAFF,TGTGCCAGCAGCCGGGGGAACACTGAAGCTTTCTTT
TRBV7-8,TRBJ2-7,NA,NA,CASSPTGNYEQYF,TGTGCCAGCAGCCCCACGGGTAACTACGAGCAGTACTTC
TRBV11-3,TRBJ2-3,TRBD2,NA,CASSLPPTAGGTDTQYF,TGTGCCAGCAGCTTACCCCCCACAGCGGGGGGCACAGATACGCAGTATTTT
TRBV7-8,TRBJ1-5,TRBD1,NA,CASSLDRGQPQHF,TGTGCCAGCAGCTTAGACAGGGGTCAGCCCCAGCATTTT
TRBV19,TRBJ1-2,NA,NA,CASSISTRVNYGYTF,TGTGCCAGTAGTATATCAACGAGGGTTAACTATGGCTACACCTTC
TRBV27,TRBJ1-1,NA,NA,CASSLSPGEGAEAFF,TGTGCCAGCAGTTTATCGCCCGGGGAGGGCGCTGAAGCTTTCTTT
TRBV14,TRBJ1-2,NA,NA,CASSQRSAGPYGYTF,TGTGCCAGCAGCCAACGATCGGCAGGGCCCTATGGCTACACCTTC
TRBV5-6,TRBJ2-1,NA,NA,CASSFPGHRYNEQFF,TGTGCCAGCAGCTTTCCGGGACACCGTTACAATGAGCAGTTCTTC
TRBV28,TRBJ2-6,TRBD1,NA,CASSPPRTGEGANVLTF,TGTGCCAGCAGTCCACCCCGGACAGGGGAGGGGGCCAACGTCCTGACTTTC
TRBV19,TRBJ2-4,TRBD2,NA,CASSELAGVDKNIQYF,TGTGCCAGTAGTGAGCTAGCGGGAGTCGACAAAAACATTCAGTACTTC
TRBV27,TRBJ2-3,TRBD2,NA,CASSSGRTDTQYF,TGTGCCAGCAGTAGCGGGAGAACAGATACGCAGTATTTT
TRBV15,TRBJ2-1,TRBD2,NA,CAIPFSGRDYNEQFF,TGTGCCATTCCCTTTAGCGGGAGGGACTACAATGAGCAGTTCTTC
TRBV27,TRBJ2-7,TRBD2,NA,CASMGGRAKEQYF,TGTGCCAGCATGGGCGGGAGGGCGAAAGAGCAGTACTTC
TRBV27,TRBJ1-6,NA,NA,CASSSLRSSSYNSPLHF,TGTGCCAGCAGTTCCCTCCGGTCGAGCTCCTATAATTCACCCCTCCACTTT
TRBV28,TRBJ2-5,NA,once,CASRHVEETQYF,TGTGCCAGCAGGCACGTTGAGGAGACCCAGTACTTC
TRBV13,TRBJ2-1,NA,NA,CATGAPTYNEQFF,TGTGCCACTGGGGCTCCTACCTACAATGAGCAGTTCTTC
TRBV12-5,TRBJ2-1,TRBD2,NA,CASDSGRLNEQFF,TGTGCTAGTGATAGCGGGAGGTTAAATGAGCAGTTCTTC